These T cell receptor beta chains were read from a single sample in a study of long-term antiretroviral therapy in people with HIV. Sequencing used immunoSEQ multiplex PCR; TCRdb keeps in-frame clones, though not all of them. The data contain 21,000 or so clones, 70% to 85% of them seen just once; the ten biggest clones take up 4.6%. This sample comprised unsorted PBMCs, obtained 0.5 years after starting antiretroviral therapy. These TCRs come from a man aged 18 to 30 with HIV. CDR3s include the opening cysteine and the closing phenylalanine or tryptophan. Each record gives: J gene, CDR3 length, V gene, clone size, CDR3 protein. Clone size appears in some rows only: once, few, many, or a class for an expanded clone.

TRBJ2-3,16,TRBV18,-,CASSPSAGGGLDTQYF
TRBJ1-5,16,TRBV27,-,CASRQTGGWGNQPQHF
TRBJ2-5,13,TRBV7-9,once,CASSLDNRETQYF
TRBJ1-2,13,TRBV28,-,CASSTNTWDGYTF
TRBJ1-5,14,TRBV6-5,-,CASSYVIGNQPQHF
TRBJ1-3,18,TRBV6-1,-,CASSGGGPLGGTGNTIYF
TRBJ1-1,15,TRBV14,once,CASSQEGVGYTEAFF
TRBJ1-3,16,TRBV7-9,-,CASSSRDTYSGNTIYF
TRBJ2-1,13,TRBV6-4,-,CASSVTANNEQFF
TRBJ2-3,14,TRBV10-3,-,CAISPGQGVDTQYF
TRBJ2-7,15,TRBV7-8,-,CASSFGTGARNEQYF
TRBJ2-1,14,TRBV19,-,CASSITSGYNEQFF
TRBJ1-6,15,TRBV28,-,CASSLLGTLNSPLHF
TRBJ2-3,14,TRBV5-1,-,CASSLEQITDTQYF
TRBJ2-5,12,TRBV2,-,CASSRIQETQYF
TRBJ2-3,12,TRBV7-9,-,CASSPLVEHWYF
TRBJ1-2,20,TRBV5-4,medium-sized,CASSCRSIWYYGGRFYGYTF
TRBJ1-1,13,TRBV10-3,-,CAISGWDLGQAFF
TRBJ2-7,13,TRBV11-2,-,CASSRRGPYEQYF
TRBJ1-2,16,TRBV4-3,few,CASSQSRTVSLSGYTF
TRBJ1-4,15,TRBV19,-,CASSSLSRGREKLFF
TRBJ2-1,16,TRBV5-1,-,CASSLDTGTSYNEQFF
TRBJ1-2,20,TRBV7-8,-,CASSLANSHLPPLYRYGYTF
TRBJ2-3,16,TRBV19,-,CASSPLWGASTDTQYF
TRBJ2-2,15,TRBV5-1,-,CASSFSGMDTGELFF
TRBJ2-1,9,TRBV25-1,-,CAIDNEQFF
TRBJ2-3,14,TRBV30,-,CAWNRGLGSDTQYF
TRBJ2-5,13,TRBV7-3,-,CASSFGGVETQYF
TRBJ1-2,14,TRBV28,-,CASSPGQIPYGYTF
TRBJ1-1,13,TRBV30,-,CAWSMGAHTEAFF
TRBJ1-1,13,TRBV5-4,once,CASSTGLNTEAFF
TRBJ2-5,16,TRBV28,-,CASSYEGGAWRETQYF
TRBJ2-3,16,TRBV19,-,CASSIAQGALSDTQYF
TRBJ1-1,15,TRBV27,few,CASSLSTGTGGEAFF
TRBJ2-2,15,TRBV7-2,once,CASSISGKGTGELFF
TRBJ1-1,13,TRBV9,-,CASSPQGRTEAFF
TRBJ2-7,14,TRBV29-1,-,CSVHDRAGGYEQYF
TRBJ2-2,15,TRBV30,-,CAWTPSWGNTGELFF